This entry is about one T cell receptor (beta chain). Its antigen is currently unknown. The entry originates in a study of early T cells in non-severe SARS-CoV-2 infection. Study-level results: Reliance on VDJdb matching favored anti-spike CD8 responses; private and CD4 specificities were missed.

The protocol attached unique molecular identifiers to individual cDNA molecules. TCRdb re-called the 5' RACE reads with MiXCR, one entry per CDR3 protein. The profile shows 57,000 or so distinct CDR3 sequences, 9.5% to 15% of them singletons. CDR1 SQVTM and CDR2 ANQGSEA come from the germline V gene. Trimming took 4 bases from V and 8 from J, leaving 9 bases between them. The CDR3 consists of 11 residues. The sequence was collected from an adult who was a healthcare worker with PCR-confirmed SARS-CoV-2 infection or an uninfected control (not recorded which). The donor label of this sample is uncertain. V usage is TRBV29-1 and J usage is TRBJ2-1; D is ambiguous. The material was whole blood, obtained at baseline. This chain's CDR3 is CSVVPLDEQFF. CDR3 nucleotides: TGCAGCGTTGTCCCTTTGGATGAGCAGTTCTTC.